This TCR beta chain was captured in a study of blood T cell repertoires in COVID-19. Study-level information: The study drew acute and convalescent COVID-19 samples from the United States, Italy and Spain. The cDNA or gDNA used as material had been derived from T cells, B-cell-depleted T cells, or PBMCs.

Original data processing: Reference gene primer amplification gave estimated nucleated cell counts. Libraries were prepared by immunoSEQ multiplex PCR; TCRdb keeps only in-frame clonotypes and omits some of them. V, J and clone size are those of that table, while D and trimming were read from the DNA. The data hold a few hundred thousand clones, with under 90% observed a single time. Looked up from germline, CDR1 is MNHNY and CDR2 is SVGAGI (reference sequence). The trim removed 4 bases at V and 4 bases at J, leaving 9 bases unmatched. This CDR3 region has 15 residues. Specimen: peripheral blood. V gene TRBV6-6 combines with J gene TRBJ2-5; TRBD2 matches at 7 bases. The receptor's source is a man aged 45 to 65 with acute or convalescent COVID-19. CDR3 DNA sequence: TGTGCCAGCAGTTTCGGGGGGTCCCCCGGAGAGACCCAGTACTTC. This sequence encodes CASSFGGSPGETQYF.